The next 23 T cell receptor beta chains were all read from a single sample in a study of T cell repertoires in cytomegalovirus infection. Via MiXCR, TCRdb re-called the reads, giving one row per CDR3 protein. In the table there are around 450,000 distinct CDR3 sequences, around 11% of which are singletons. Sequenced input: PBMCs. Receptors were obtained from a human donor in good health (CMV status not recorded). Some clones in this sample may be carry-over from other donors' samples.

This clonotype was seen at least ten times. J is TRBJ1-1 and V is TRBV12-3 or TRBV12-4, with D possibly being TRBD1 (6 bases). V was trimmed by 2 bases and J by 3 bases, leaving 13 bases between them. The CDR3 runs to 15 residues. The CDR3 loop reads CASSLNGGRDTEAFF. The CDR3 DNA reads as TGTGCCAGCAGTTTAAATGGGGGGCGCGACACTGAAGCTTTCTTT.

The V call is TRBV2, the J call TRBJ1-1; D is ambiguous. The V gene lost 7 bases and the J gene lost 0 bases, with 12 bases spanning the gap. The CDR3 extends over 14 amino acids. Germline loops: CDR1 SNHLY, CDR2 FYNNEI. The CDR3 DNA sequence: TGTGCCAGCAATATTCTAGCCCTGAACACTGAAGCTTTCTTT. The encoded protein is CASNILALNTEAFF.

The V gene is TRBV3-1, the J gene TRBJ1-3, with a tentative D call TRBD1 (5 bases). Trimming removed 3 bases at V and 0 bases at J, with 12 bases between. The length of the CDR3 is 16 residues. Germline values: CDR1 LGHDT, CDR2 YNNKEL (reference sequence). In DNA, the CDR3 is TGTGCCAGCAGCCAGGGGCAAATACTCTCTGGAAACACCATATATTTT. Translated: CASSQGQILSGNTIYF.

In this sample, this clonotype turned up a few times. The chain combines TRBV7-9 with TRBJ2-7, with 9 bases fitting TRBD1. V trimming: 4 bases; J trimming: 3 bases; junction bases outside the gene matches: 7. The V gene's germline CDR1 is SEHNR and CDR2 FQNEAQ (reference sequence). The CDR3 consists of 15 residues. CDR3 in DNA: TGTGCCAGCAGCTCGGCGGGACAGGGCCTCTACGAGCAGTACTTC. It specifies CASSSAGQGLYEQYF. The variable domain in full, with the rest retrieved from reference TRBV7-9 and TRBJ2-7, is DTGVSQNPRHKITKRGQNVTFRCDPISEHNRLYWYRQTLGQGPEFLTYFQNEAQLEKSRLLSDRFSAERPKGSFSTLEIQRTEQGDSAMYLCASSSAGQGLYEQYFGPGTRLTVT.

This clonotype was counted many times. The chain has TRBV10-3 and TRBJ1-3, with a possible D match to TRBD1 (5 bases). V was trimmed by 5 bases and J by 2 bases, leaving 16 bases between them. Germline V CDR1 and CDR2: ENHRY, SYGVKD. This CDR3 region has 16 residues. CDR3 residues: CAISSRDPRAGNTIYF. The DNA of the CDR3 is TGTGCCATCAGTTCCCGGGACCCACGGGCTGGAAACACCATATATTTT.

V usage is TRBV9 and J usage is TRBJ2-2; D unresolved. Germline V gene lookup returns CDR1 SGDLS and CDR2 YYNGEE. Trimming left V 0 bases short and J 8 bases short, with 5 bases between. CDR3 length: 12 residues. CDR3 loop: CASSVVEGELFF. CDR3 coding DNA: TGTGCCAGCAGCGTAGTTGAAGGGGAGCTGTTTTTT.

This clonotype was seen repeatedly, ten times or more. V gene TRBV20-1 combines with J gene TRBJ1-5; D is uncertain. This CDR3 contains 16 residues. Trimming removed 6 bases from V and 2 bases from J, with 20 bases in between. CDR1 is DFQATT and CDR2 is SNEGSKA in the germline V gene (reference sequence). This chain's CDR3 is CSAPQVSSGRNQPQHF. In nucleotides, the CDR3 is TGCAGTGCCCCCCAGGTCTCCTCTGGTCGCAATCAGCCCCAGCATTTT.

This clonotype was observed a few times. This rearrangement joins TRBV28 to TRBJ2-2; D is possibly TRBD1 or TRBD2 (5 bases each). Germline lookup yields CDR1 MDHEN and CDR2 SYDVKM. The CDR3 consists of 15 residues. Trimming took 7 bases from V and 3 from J, leaving 15 bases between them. The CDR3 region is CASIPSMGDTGELFF. CDR3 DNA sequence: TGTGCCAGCATCCCCTCGATGGGGGACACCGGGGAGCTGTTTTTT.

At least ten counts were recorded for this clonotype. CDR3 loop: CASSPTGLRGNEQFF. The CDR3 DNA reads as TGTGCCAGCAGCCCAACGGGCCTTCGGGGGAATGAGCAGTTCTTC. The chain couples TRBV11-2 to TRBJ2-1; tentative D call: TRBD2 (6 bases). Germline lookup yields CDR1 SGHAT and CDR2 FQNNGV. This CDR3 region has 15 residues. The V gene lost 5 bases and the J gene lost 7 bases, with 18 bases spanning the gap.

This clonotype was seen many times. J is TRBJ1-3 and V is TRBV12-3 or TRBV12-4, with 8 bases lining up with TRBD1. CDR3 length: 16 amino acids. With V trimmed by 6 bases and J by 0 bases, 7 bases remained unmatched. The CDR3: CASRRQGSLSGNTIYF. The CDR3 nucleotides are TGTGCCAGCAGGCGACAGGGGAGCCTCTCTGGAAACACCATATATTTT.

This chain joins TRBV28 and TRBJ2-7, with D perhaps being TRBD1 or TRBD2 (5 bases each). V shed 10 bases and J shed 10 bases, with 41 bases lying between them. The germline V gene encodes CDR1 MDHEN and CDR2 SYDVKM. This CDR3 has 19 residues. The CDR3 protein is CANSPDSGWGPGRTYNQYF. CDR3 DNA: TGTGCCAACAGCCCTGACAGCGGTTGGGGCCCAGGTAGGACCTACAACCAGTACTTC.

In its sample, this clonotype was seen many times. The junction shows a germline mismatch at one end, possibly a read error. This rearrangement joins TRBV3-1 to TRBJ2-5, with TRBD1 identical over 7 bases. There are 14 residues in the CDR3. Germline CDR1 LGHDT, CDR2 YNNKEL (reference sequence). The CDR3 sequence is CASSPWDRQETQYF. The CDR3 bases are TGCGCCAGCAGCCCGTGGGACAGACAAGAGACCCAGTACTTC.

This clonotype occurred a few times. This chain links TRBV7-3 with TRBJ1-1; D not resolved. The CDR3 length is 16 residues. V lost 5 bases and J 3 bases, leaving 19 bases between the germline ends. Germline V gives CDR1 SGHTA, CDR2 FQGTGA. The DNA for the CDR3 is TGTGCCAGCAGCCCCCTAAGTCGGGTTTTCGACACTGAAGCTTTCTTT. It is translated as CASSPLSRVFDTEAFF. The full variable domain, with the rest looked up from reference TRBV7-3 and TRBJ1-1, is GAGVSQTPSNKVTEKGKYVELRCDPISGHTALYWYRQSLGQGPEFLIYFQGTGAADDSGLPNDRFFAVRPEGSVSTLKIQRTERGDSAVYLCASSPLSRVFDTEAFFGQGTRLTVV.

The chain employs TRBV29-1 and TRBJ2-7; D is possibly TRBD2 (5 bases). Germline V gene data show CDR1 as SQVTM and CDR2 as ANQGSEA. Deletions cut 7 bases from V and 3 bases from J, with 16 bases between. This CDR3 is built from 13 residues. The CDR3 DNA is TGCAGCGCCGGAAGCGGATTAGGCTACGAGCAGTACTTC. Its translation: CSAGSGLGYEQYF.

In its sample, this clonotype was seen many times. CDR3 protein: CASSLRTGEGIQYF. In DNA, the CDR3 is TGTGCCAGCAGCCTCCGGACAGGGGAAGGCATTCAGTACTTC. V gene TRBV7-9 combines with J gene TRBJ2-4, with 9 bases matching TRBD1. Trimming cost V 5 bases and J 9 bases; bases outside gene matches: 8. The CDR3 spans 14 residues. From germline, CDR1 is SEHNR and CDR2 FQNEAQ (reference sequence).

This clonotype was recorded many times. The chain links TRBV15 to TRBJ1-2; D remains unclear. The ends were cut back, 1 base at V and 5 bases at J, with 14 bases in the middle. CDR1 and CDR2 from the germline V gene are LNHNV and YYDKDF (reference sequence). This CDR3 has 15 amino acids. The CDR3: CATSRGYPQGYGYTF. In nucleotides, the CDR3 is TGTGCCACCAGCAGAGGATATCCCCAAGGATATGGCTACACCTTC.

V gene TRBV12-3 or TRBV12-4 combines with J gene TRBJ1-6; D not certain. This CDR3 contains 14 residues. The V end lost 6 bases, the J end lost 6 bases, and 12 bases lay between the germline ends. The CDR3 sequence is CASRFKAGNSPLHF. In nucleotides, the CDR3 is TGTGCCAGCAGATTCAAGGCCGGTAATTCACCCCTCCACTTT.

This clonotype was recorded at least ten times. The chain has TRBV12-3 or TRBV12-4 and TRBJ1-3; tentative D call: TRBD1 (6 bases). V shed 5 bases and J shed 3 bases, with 14 bases lying between them. The CDR3 runs 15 residues. CDR3 coding DNA: TGTGCCAGCAGTCCCTCCGGGACATTTGGAAACACCATATATTTT. Its protein product is CASSPSGTFGNTIYF.

This rearrangement joins TRBV28 to TRBJ2-1; 8 bases map to TRBD1. The CDR3 covers 13 residues. Germline CDR1 is MDHEN and CDR2 is SYDVKM. V was clipped by 2 bases and J by 7 bases; unmatched bases: 1. The CDR3 DNA reads as TGTGCCAGCAGTTTACAGGGGGCTAATGAGCAGTTCTTC. This codes for CASSLQGANEQFF.

This clonotype was counted at least ten times. This chain links TRBV7-8 with TRBJ1-3, with a tentative D call TRBD1 (5 bases). The CDR3 loop spans 15 amino acids. From germline, CDR1 is SGHVS and CDR2 FQNEAQ. V lost 3 bases, J lost 0 bases, and 9 bases lay in between. For the CDR3, the DNA is TGTGCCAGCAGCTTCGGGGGGGACTCTGGAAACACCATATATTTT. This codes for CASSFGGDSGNTIYF.

This clonotype is a singleton in its sample. The chain uses TRBV25-1 and TRBJ1-1; perhaps TRBD1 as D (5 bases). The V end lost 0 bases, the J end lost 0 bases, and 20 bases lay between the germline ends. Germline CDR1 and CDR2: MGHDK and SYGVNS. The CDR3 spans 19 residues. CDR3 coding DNA: TGTGCCAGCAGTGAATATCTAGAACAGGCCCTTAACGTGAACACTGAAGCTTTCTTT. It codes for CASSEYLEQALNVNTEAFF.

In regard to this clonotype: A single base separates this from a much larger clone, so it may be a read error. The V and J genes are TRBV10-3 and TRBJ1-2; 8 nucleotides line up with TRBD1. Germline assignment: CDR1 ENHRY and CDR2 SYGVKD. The CDR3 sequence is 13 residues long. The J segment lost 4 bases and the V segment lost 10 bases, leaving 8 bases of the junction unmatched. The CDR3 here is CATQGARGYGYTF. CDR3 in DNA: TGTGCCACCCAGGGGGCGCGTGGCTATGGCTACACCTTC.

In its sample, this clonotype was seen many times. The gene calls are TRBV2 and TRBJ2-2; no reliable D call. CDR1 and CDR2 from the germline V gene are SNHLY and FYNNEI. V lost 2 bases and J 1 base, leaving 8 bases between the germline ends. The length of the CDR3 is 15 residues. The CDR3 region has the DNA TGTGCCAGCAGTGAACTCGACGGGAACACCGGGGAGCTGTTTTTT. This sequence encodes CASSELDGNTGELFF.